Reported below is one T cell receptor (beta chain). As handled by the study authors: Amplifying reference gene primers gave estimates of nucleated cell counts. Here immunoSEQ multiplex PCR was the method, and the copy in TCRdb shows in-frame clones only, minus some. V and J calls and clone size are copied from that table; D and trimming were computed from the DNA. This table has roughly 90,000 clones, approximately 85% appearing once. The entry originates in a study of blood T cell repertoires in COVID-19. As for the study in general: The cDNA or gDNA used as material had been derived from T cells, B-cell-depleted T cells, or PBMCs.

The germline CDR1 and CDR2 sequences are SGHNT and YENEEA. V was shortened by 5 bases and J by 6 bases, with 16 bases between the two germline ends. This CDR3 has 15 amino acids. Sequencing was done on a sample of peripheral blood. This TCR derives from a human donor in a cohort sampled during active COVID-19. The genes are TRBV11-3 and TRBJ2-2, with no clear D. The CDR3 sequence: CASSAVSGFPGELFF. The CDR3, as DNA: TGTGCCAGCAGCGCGGTCTCCGGCTTTCCCGGGGAGCTGTTTTTT.